This record looks at one T cell receptor beta chain sequence and its context. The antigen remains undetermined. The data derive from a study of T cell responses to AZD1222 COVID-19 vaccine. The V end was cut by 2 bases, the J end by 1 base, with 8 bases between. The CDR3 totals 14 residues. Germline-derived CDR1 and CDR2 are SGHTA and FQGNSA. General study results and limits: In a largely white British group with more females than males, clonal diversity was possibly underestimated.

The table came from immunoSEQ multiplex PCR; TCRdb's copy has only in-frame clones and leaves some out. The sample comprises more than 60,000 clones, about 83% of which are singletons, and 1.3% rests with the top ten. The TCR was taken from an adult who received the AZD1222 COVID-19 vaccine. The J gene is TRBJ1-1, the V gene TRBV7-2; no clear D. Specimen: peripheral blood, collected 28 days after the second AZD1222 dose. In nucleotides, the CDR3 is TGTGCCAGCAGCTTAAGCCTAGGGAACACTGAAGCTTTCTTT. It encodes CASSLSLGNTEAFF.